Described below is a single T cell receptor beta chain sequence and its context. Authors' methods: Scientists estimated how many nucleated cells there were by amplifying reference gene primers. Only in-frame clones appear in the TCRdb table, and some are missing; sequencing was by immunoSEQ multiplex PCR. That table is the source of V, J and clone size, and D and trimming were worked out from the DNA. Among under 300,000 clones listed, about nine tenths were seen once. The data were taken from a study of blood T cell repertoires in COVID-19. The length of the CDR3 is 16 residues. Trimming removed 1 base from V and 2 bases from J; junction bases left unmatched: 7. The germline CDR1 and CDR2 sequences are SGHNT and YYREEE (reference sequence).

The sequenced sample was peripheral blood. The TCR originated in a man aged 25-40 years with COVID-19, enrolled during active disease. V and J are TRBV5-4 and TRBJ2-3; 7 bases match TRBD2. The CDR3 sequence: CASSLFGGGLTDTQYF. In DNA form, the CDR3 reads TGTGCCAGCAGCTTGTTTGGGGGAGGGCTCACAGATACGCAGTATTTT. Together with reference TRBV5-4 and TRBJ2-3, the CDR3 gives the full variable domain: ETGVTQSPTHLIKTRGQQVTLRCSSQSGHNTVSWYQQALGQGPQFIFQYYREEENGRGNFPPRFSGLQFPNYSSELNVNALELDDSALYLCASSLFGGGLTDTQYFGPGTRLTVL.